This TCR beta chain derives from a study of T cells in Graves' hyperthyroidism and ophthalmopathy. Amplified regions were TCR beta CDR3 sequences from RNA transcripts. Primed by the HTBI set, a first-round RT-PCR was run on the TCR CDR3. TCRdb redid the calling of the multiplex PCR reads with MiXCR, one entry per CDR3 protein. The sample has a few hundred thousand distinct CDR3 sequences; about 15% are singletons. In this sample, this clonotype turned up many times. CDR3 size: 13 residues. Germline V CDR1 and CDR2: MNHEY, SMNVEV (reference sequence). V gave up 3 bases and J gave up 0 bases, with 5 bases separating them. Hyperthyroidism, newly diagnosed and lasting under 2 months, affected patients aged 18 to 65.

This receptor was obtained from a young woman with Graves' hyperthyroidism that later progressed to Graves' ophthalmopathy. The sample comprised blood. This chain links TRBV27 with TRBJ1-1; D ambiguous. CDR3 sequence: CASSFGMNTEAFF. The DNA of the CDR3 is TGTGCCAGCAGTTTTGGCATGAACACTGAAGCTTTCTTT.